Below, one TCR beta chain is given with its context. Its antigen has not been determined. No much larger clonotype is one base removed from it; base qualities were not supplied. Looking up the germline V gene yields CDR1 SNHLY and CDR2 FYNNEI. Reading from cysteine to phenylalanine, the CDR3 counts 14 amino acids. Only the CDR3 part of the read is kept: 42 bases, read in frame from the first base. V sheds 0 bases and J sheds 7 bases, leaving 12 bases between their ends. This specimen comes from a study of blood T cells in healthy people across ages (dated by TCRdb to between 2014 and 2016). For context, the study as a whole: In model experiments, template switching captured roughly one uniquely barcoded TCR beta cDNA molecule for every two T cells. The study measured age-related changes in TCR beta repertoire diversity using deep sequencing normalized with unique cDNA molecular identifiers. The donors were split into four age groups: young (average 16 years), middle-aged (roughly 39), aged (more than 55) and long-lived (under 85). To avoid experimental bias, donors of different ages were randomly spread across the sequencing lanes. Using the same blood draw, the study looked at two additional independent replicas of 1 million unique cDNA reads for two donors, one aged 18 to 30 and the other aged 80 or older. General study outcomes and caveats: The CMV infection status of donors was not known, potentially confounding age-related changes in expanded clonotypes. Total diversity estimates from one million sequenced T cells were considered lower bounds and underestimates. Conclusive comparison of naive and antigen-experienced compartments was prevented by the profiling of bulk unsorted PBMCs. Compared with the aged group, the long-lived group had more naive CD4+ T cells, fewer expanded clones and increased TCR diversity, suggesting age selection. The percentage of naive T cells measured by flow cytometry correlated strongly with observed TCR beta diversity. As age increased, observed TCR beta diversity per million T cells dropped in a roughly linear way, and a significant reduction was already evident by age around 41.

The library was built by means of 5' RACE. The reads were generated on an Illumina HiSeq 2500. The second PCR ran for roughly 7 to 12 cycles and used a J-beta primer mix along with a sample-barcoded 5' primer. A template-switch 5' adaptor carrying 12 random nucleotides introduced a unique molecular identifier onto each TCR beta cDNA molecule. Each sample yielded at least 3 million CDR3-containing paired-end reads. All of the RNA was converted into first-strand cDNA using the Mint cDNA synthesis kit, with a TRBC-specific oligonucleotide serving as the primer. All cDNA was treated with uracil-DNA glycosylase and then went through a first 18-cycle PCR with the universal primers M1SS and BC2_uni_R. In the original analysis: Normalization of each sample was performed by random selection of 1 million high-quality reads, each carrying a distinct molecular identifier. Instead of being binned into consensus sequences, reads with shared molecular identifiers were discarded. CDR3 identification, clonotype clustering and error correction used MiTCR with a Q25 quality threshold and the strictest error-elimination algorithm. A nonparametric unseen species model with Euler transformation was used to estimate a lower bound on total TCR beta diversity. The public reads were reprocessed in TCRdb via fastp at Q25 and MiXCR, keeping in-frame beta chains. Rows with a matching CDR3 protein are joined into one entry that keeps the most common DNA and genes. The V and J calls were not made by the authors but by TCRdb's processing. The sample yields 1.4 million to 1.5 million distinct CDR3 sequences; around 39% were counted once. Together, the top ten hold around 8% of the sample.

Systemically healthy Caucasian individuals from Russia, 35 to 40 in total and aged roughly 6 to 95 years, were included as donors. Around 9.9 milliliters of peripheral blood were collected from each donor into EDTA-treated Vacutainer tubes. Ficoll-Paque density-gradient centrifugation was used to isolate PBMCs, with at least 7 million per sample. Total RNA was extracted from PBMCs with Trizol reagent, with at least 6 micrograms obtained per sample. For every donor, an aliquot of PBMCs went through flow cytometry to measure the percentages of naive CD45RAhigh/CD27high T cells. Input material: blood. The sequence is built from TRBV2 and TRBJ1-2; the D gene assignment is ambiguous. This sequence was found in a woman under 30 in good health. The DNA reads as follows: TGTGCCAGCAGTGAAGCGACCCAAAGGTTTGGCTACACCTTC. It is translated as CASSEATQRFGYTF.